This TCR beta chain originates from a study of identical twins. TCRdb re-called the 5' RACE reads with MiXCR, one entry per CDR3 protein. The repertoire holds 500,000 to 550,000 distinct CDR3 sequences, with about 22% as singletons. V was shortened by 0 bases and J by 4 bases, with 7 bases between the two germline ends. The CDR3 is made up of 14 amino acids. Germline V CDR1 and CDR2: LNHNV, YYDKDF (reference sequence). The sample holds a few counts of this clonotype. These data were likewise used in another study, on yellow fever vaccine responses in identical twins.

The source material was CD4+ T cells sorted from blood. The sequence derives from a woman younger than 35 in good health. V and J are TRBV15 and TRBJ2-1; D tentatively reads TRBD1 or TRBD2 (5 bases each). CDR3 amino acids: CATSRDGGYNEQFF. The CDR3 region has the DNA TGTGCCACCAGCAGAGATGGGGGTTACAATGAGCAGTTCTTC. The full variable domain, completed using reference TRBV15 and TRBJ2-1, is DAMVIQNPRYQVTQFGKPVTLSCSQTLNHNVMYWYQQKSSQAPKLLFHYYDKDFNNEADTPDNFQSRRPNTSFCFLDIRSPGLGDTAMYLCATSRDGGYNEQFFGPGTRLTVL.